What follows are 7 T cell receptor beta chains derived from one specimen sequenced in a study of blood T cells in healthy people across ages. Combining a sample-barcoded 5' primer with a J-beta primer mix, a second PCR ran for roughly 7 to 12 cycles. TCRdb passed the 5' RACE reads through MiXCR, listing each CDR3 protein once. The sample lists 800,000 to 950,000 distinct CDR3 sequences, about 48% seen once, with over 10% in the top ten. What was sequenced was blood. These receptors were taken from a man younger than 40 in good health.

This clonotype was observed a handful of times. This chain connects TRBV6-2 or TRBV6-3 to TRBJ2-3; tentative D call: TRBD2 (5 bases). Germline values: CDR1 MNHEY, CDR2 SVGEGT. V was pared by 2 bases and J by 7 bases, with 13 bases between. This CDR3 spans 14 amino acids. CDR3 residues: CASSYPARAYTQYF. The CDR3 bases are TGTGCCAGCAGTTACCCCGCGAGGGCATATACGCAGTATTTT.

The V and J genes are TRBV20-1 and TRBJ2-4, with D perhaps matching TRBD1 or TRBD2 (5 bases each). The CDR3 contains 12 residues. Trimming left V 1 base short and J 9 bases short, with 10 bases between. CDR1 and CDR2 (germline): DFQATT, SNEGSKA (reference sequence). CDR3 DNA: TGCAGTGCTAGAGTAGCCGGGGCCATTCAGTACTTC. Protein: CSARVAGAIQYF.

V usage is TRBV20-1 and J usage is TRBJ1-5; no clear D. The CDR3 runs 15 residues. V was pared by 0 bases and J by 0 bases, with 9 bases between. Germline CDR1 is DFQATT and CDR2 is SNEGSKA (reference sequence). In nucleotides, the CDR3 is TGCAGTGCTAGAGATCGTGAGAGTAGCAATCAGCCCCAGCATTTT. It encodes CSARDRESSNQPQHF.

This clonotype was detected only a few times. The CDR3, as DNA: TGCAGTGCCCCCACTGGGGGGTGGGCCGAGCAGTACTTC. This translates into CSAPTGGWAEQYF. The chain recombines TRBV20-1 with TRBJ2-5; possibly TRBD2 for D (6 bases). The J call may be in error: the DNA end matches TRBJ2-7 better. Looked up from germline, CDR1 is DFQATT and CDR2 is SNEGSKA (reference sequence). The CDR3 is 13 residues long.

The CDR3 DNA sequence: TGTGCCAGCAGCCGGACCCTAGCGGAAGAGACCCAGTACTTC. Amino acid sequence: CASSRTLAEETQYF. V is TRBV6-5 and J is TRBJ2-5; TRBD2 matches at 7 bases. The CDR3 loop spans 14 amino acids. Germline V gene lookup returns CDR1 MNHEY and CDR2 SVGAGI. Germline trimming cut 6 bases from V and 3 bases from J; bases unmatched to any gene: 7.

The chain has TRBV4-1 and TRBJ2-4, with a possible D match to TRBD2 (7 bases). CDR3 size: 13 residues. The V end lost 1 base, the J end lost 8 bases, and 9 bases lay between the germline ends. CDR1 and CDR2 from the germline V gene are MGHRA and YSYEKL. The CDR3 reads CASSQGEGDIQYF. As DNA, the CDR3 is TGCGCCAGCAGCCAAGGGGAGGGGGACATTCAGTACTTC.

This clonotype was seen a handful of times. The V gene is TRBV7-2, the J gene TRBJ1-6; D gene ambiguous. Trimming cost V 3 bases and J 2 bases, with 11 bases left between them. There are 16 residues in the CDR3. CDR1 and CDR2 (germline): SGHTA, FQGNSA. This CDR3 is CASSLYERAYNSPLHF. Here the CDR3 DNA reads TGTGCCAGCAGCTTGTATGAGCGCGCCTATAATTCACCCCTCCACTTT.